Listed below are T cell receptor beta chains from one sample, sequenced in a study of blood T cell repertoires in COVID-19. Sequencing was performed with immunoSEQ multiplex PCR; in TCRdb, only in-frame clones are kept and a portion is missing. The top ten clones hold around 3.3% of a sample with tens of thousands of clones, about 85% of them seen once. Sequencing was carried out using peripheral blood. The receptor set was obtained from a woman aged 80 or older with COVID-19, enrolled during active disease. Both conserved end residues are part of each CDR3. D genes are given only for firm matches. Clone sizes are given selectively: once, few, many, or a class where the clone is expanded.

abundance,d_gene,v_gene,j_gene,CDR3nt,CDR3aa
once,TRBD1,TRBV2,TRBJ1-5,TGTGCCAGCACCGGGACAGGGGTTGGGGGAAATCAGCCCCAGCATTTT,CASTGTGVGGNQPQHF
.,TRBD2,TRBV19,TRBJ2-3,TGTGCCAGTAGGGGACTAGCGGGAGGAACAGATACGCAGTATTTT,CASRGLAGGTDTQYF
.,TRBD2,TRBV10-2,TRBJ2-2,TGCGCCAGCAGTGAGTCGATGTGGGTAGCGGGAGGAGACACCGGGGAGCTGTTTTTT,CASSESMWVAGGDTGELFF
.,.,TRBV11-2,TRBJ2-1,TGTGCCAGCAGCTTCGGTGCTAGCGAGGTTCAGTTCTTC,CASSFGASEVQFF
.,.,TRBV6-1,TRBJ1-6,TGTGCCAGCAGTGAATCGTATAGGGGGACACCCCTCCACTTT,CASSESYRGTPLHF
.,TRBD2,TRBV7-9,TRBJ2-1,TGTGCCAGCAGCCTCCCCCGAGCGGGAGCTTACAATGAGCAGTTCTTC,CASSLPRAGAYNEQFF
.,.,TRBV30,TRBJ1-2,TGTGCCTGGGGCAAATTAGCGGGAGCCGGCTACACCTTC,CAWGKLAGAGYTF
.,TRBD2,TRBV27,TRBJ2-1,TGTGCCAGCAGCTGGGGGACTAGCGGGAGTTCCTACAATGAGCAGTTCTTC,CASSWGTSGSSYNEQFF
.,TRBD2,TRBV9,TRBJ2-5,TGTGCCAGCAGCGTAGCTCCCCAGCGGGAGGGCGAGACCCAGTACTTC,CASSVAPQREGETQYF
.,.,TRBV7-2,TRBJ2-1,TGTGCCAAAAGAGGGGGACCCCGTGATGAGCAGTTCTTC,CAKRGGPRDEQFF
.,.,TRBV7-3,TRBJ2-7,TGTGCCAGCAGCTCCCGAGCAGGGCCCTCCTACGAGCAGTACTTC,CASSSRAGPSYEQYF
.,TRBD1,TRBV6-1,TRBJ2-7,TGTGCCAGCAGTGGGGACCCCGGGACAGGGAAATACGAGCAGTACTTC,CASSGDPGTGKYEQYF
.,TRBD1,TRBV28,TRBJ2-7,TGTGCCAGCAGTACAGCCGGGACAGGGGGCTACGAGCAGTACTTC,CASSTAGTGGYEQYF
.,TRBD2,TRBV7-3,TRBJ2-2,TGTGCCAGCAGTTCCCAGGCGGGGGGTAACACCGGGGAGCTGTTTTTT,CASSSQAGGNTGELFF
few,TRBD2,TRBV4-1,TRBJ2-1,TGCGCCAGCAGCCAAGGCGGACTAGCGGGAGGAAGATCCTACAATGAGCAGTTCTTC,CASSQGGLAGGRSYNEQFF
few,TRBD1,TRBV10-3,TRBJ2-7,TGTGCCATCAGTGCGCGAGGACAGGCCCTAGGGTACGAGCAGTACTTC,CAISARGQALGYEQYF
.,TRBD1,TRBV2,TRBJ1-6,TGTGCCAGCCAGGGACAGGGGACAGATTCACCCCTCCACTTT,CASQGQGTDSPLHF
.,.,TRBV2,TRBJ2-1,TGTGCCAGCAGTGACTTTTTGGACACGCGAAGTGGGGACAATGAGCAGTTCTTC,CASSDFLDTRSGDNEQFF
.,TRBD2,TRBV7-2,TRBJ2-7,TGTGCCAGCAGCCACCCTAGCGGGGGGGCCTCCTACGAGCAGTACTTC,CASSHPSGGASYEQYF
.,TRBD1,TRBV5-1,TRBJ2-7,TGCGCCAGCAGCCACCCCGGACAGGGGGTGTACGAGCAGTACTTC,CASSHPGQGVYEQYF
.,TRBD1,TRBV28,TRBJ2-5,TGTGCCAGCAGTTTAATCGACAGGGGGGAGACCCAGTACTTC,CASSLIDRGETQYF
.,TRBD2,TRBV18,TRBJ2-7,TGTGCCAGCTCCCCCCTCTTTAGCGGGGTCAGCTCCTACGAGCAGTACTTC,CASSPLFSGVSSYEQYF
.,.,TRBV5-1,TRBJ1-2,TGCGCCAGCAGCTCGTGGACGGGAGCTAACTATGGCTACACCTTC,CASSSWTGANYGYTF
.,TRBD1,TRBV19,TRBJ2-7,TGTGCCAGTAGTATACCGGGACAGGCCTACGAGCAGTACTTC,CASSIPGQAYEQYF
.,.,TRBV7-2,TRBJ2-5,TGTGCCAGCAGCTACCGGGAGCGGCGGGCCCAGTACTTC,CASSYRERRAQYF
.,.,TRBV5-4,TRBJ2-2,TGTGCCAGCACACTGGGGGGGCCGAGCACCGGGGAGCTGTTTTTT,CASTLGGPSTGELFF
.,.,TRBV19,TRBJ1-1,TGTGCCAGTAGTATAGATCCCCTCTACTCTGACACTGAAGCTTTCTTT,CASSIDPLYSDTEAFF
.,.,TRBV7-3,TRBJ1-1,TGTGCCAGCAGCTCGATGGCGAACACTGAAGCTTTCTTT,CASSSMANTEAFF
.,TRBD2,TRBV5-1,TRBJ2-3,TGCGCCAGCAGCTCGGGACTAGCGGGATACACAGATACGCAGTATTTT,CASSSGLAGYTDTQYF
once,TRBD1,TRBV11-1,TRBJ1-1,TGTGCCAGCAGGCGACGACAGGGGGGAGGCCCTGAAGCTTTCTTT,CASRRRQGGGPEAFF
.,.,TRBV19,TRBJ2-3,TGTGCCAGCGAGGGCCCGTCCACAGATACGCAGTATTTT,CASEGPSTDTQYF
.,.,TRBV29-1,TRBJ2-3,TGCAGTCTCGCTGGGCTTAGAACAGATACGCAGTATTTT,CSLAGLRTDTQYF
.,TRBD1,TRBV18,TRBJ1-1,TGTGCCAGCTCACCACCGATCAGGGGGCGACGCACTGAAGCTTTCTTT,CASSPPIRGRRTEAFF
.,TRBD1,TRBV6-6,TRBJ1-4,TGTGCCAGCAGCCATAGGACAGGGACCCGCGAAAAACTGTTTTTT,CASSHRTGTREKLFF
once,TRBD1,TRBV7-8,TRBJ2-3,TGTGCCAGCAGCCGGACAGGGGGCGCGGATACGCAGTATTTT,CASSRTGGADTQYF
.,.,TRBV24-1,TRBJ2-5,TGTGCCACCGCAACAGGGTTCGGAGAGACCCAGTACTTC,CATATGFGETQYF
.,.,TRBV10-3,TRBJ2-1,TGTGCCATCAGCGCAGGGATAAATGAGCAGTTCTTC,CAISAGINEQFF
.,TRBD1,TRBV6-2/TRBV6-3,TRBJ2-1,TGTGCCAGCAGTTCTTATCCGGGACAGGGGGCGGATGAGCAGTTCTTC,CASSSYPGQGADEQFF
.,TRBD1,TRBV14,TRBJ1-2,TGTGCCAGCAGCCGCCAGGGACAGGGGGCAGGTGGCTACACCTTC,CASSRQGQGAGGYTF
.,.,TRBV5-4,TRBJ1-1,TGTGCCAGCAGCGCGCCAGGCACTGAAGCTTTCTTT,CASSAPGTEAFF
few,TRBD1,TRBV2,TRBJ1-2,TGTGCCAGCCGAAAACAGGGGGCCTATGGCTACACCTTC,CASRKQGAYGYTF
.,TRBD2,TRBV27,TRBJ2-7,TGTGCCAGCAGCTACCGGGGGGGACACGAGCAGTACTTC,CASSYRGGHEQYF
.,TRBD1,TRBV10-1,TRBJ2-7,TGCGCCAGCAGTGCCGGGGACAGCCAATACTTC,CASSAGDSQYF
.,.,TRBV21-1,TRBJ1-1,TGTGCCAGCAGCAAAGGGACAGGGCAAAGTGAAGCTTTCTTT,CASSKGTGQSEAFF
.,.,TRBV5-1,TRBJ2-2,TGCGCCAGCAGCTTGGGATTACAGACCTCCGGGGAGCTGTTTTTT,CASSLGLQTSGELFF
few,TRBD1,TRBV5-4,TRBJ2-7,TGTGCCAGCAGCTTGGGGCAGGGGGACGAGCAGTACTTC,CASSLGQGDEQYF
few,.,TRBV9,TRBJ2-7,TGTGCCAGCAGCGTAGACGGGAGCTCCTACGAGCAGTACTTC,CASSVDGSSYEQYF
.,TRBD1,TRBV28,TRBJ2-1,TGTGCCAGCAGTCGGACAGGGTCCTACAATGAGCAGTTCTTC,CASSRTGSYNEQFF
.,TRBD1,TRBV2,TRBJ2-5,TGTGCCAGCAGTGGACAGGGGGCAGAAGAGACCCAGTACTTC,CASSGQGAEETQYF
.,TRBD2,TRBV7-9,TRBJ2-3,TGTGCCAGCAGCTTAGCGCGGGGTAGCGGGAGTACAGATACGCAGTATTTT,CASSLARGSGSTDTQYF
.,.,TRBV6-2/TRBV6-3,TRBJ1-2,TGTGCCAGCAGTTTCGGGGGAGGAGGCTACACCTTC,CASSFGGGGYTF
.,TRBD1,TRBV4-1,TRBJ1-5,TGCGCCAGCAGCCCCCAACAGGGGGACAATCAGCCCCAGCATTTT,CASSPQQGDNQPQHF
.,TRBD1,TRBV6-5,TRBJ2-7,TGTGCCAGCAGTTACGTTGGACAGGGTTACGAGCAGTACTTC,CASSYVGQGYEQYF
.,.,TRBV5-1,TRBJ2-1,TGCGCCAGCAGCTATTCAGGGTATAATGAGCAGTTCTTC,CASSYSGYNEQFF
.,TRBD1,TRBV5-6,TRBJ1-2,TGTGCCAGCAGCTTGGCCGGGACAGGGGTTTCGAACTATGGCTACACCTTC,CASSLAGTGVSNYGYTF